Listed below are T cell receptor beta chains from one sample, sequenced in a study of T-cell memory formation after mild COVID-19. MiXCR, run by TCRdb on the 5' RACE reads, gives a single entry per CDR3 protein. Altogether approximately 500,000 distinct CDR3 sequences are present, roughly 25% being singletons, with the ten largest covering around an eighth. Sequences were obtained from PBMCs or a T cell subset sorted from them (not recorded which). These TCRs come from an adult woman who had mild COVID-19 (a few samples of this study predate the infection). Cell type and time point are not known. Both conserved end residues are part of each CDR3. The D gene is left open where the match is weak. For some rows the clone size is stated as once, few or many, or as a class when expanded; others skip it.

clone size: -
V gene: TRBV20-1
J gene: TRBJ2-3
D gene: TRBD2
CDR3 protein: CSAFPGGAVSTDTQYF
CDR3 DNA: TGCAGTGCCTTCCCCGGGGGGGCCGTGAGCACAGATACGCAGTATTTT

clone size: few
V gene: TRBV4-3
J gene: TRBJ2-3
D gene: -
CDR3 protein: CASSQGAAGADTQYF
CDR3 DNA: TGCGCCAGCAGCCAAGGAGCGGCCGGGGCAGATACGCAGTATTTT

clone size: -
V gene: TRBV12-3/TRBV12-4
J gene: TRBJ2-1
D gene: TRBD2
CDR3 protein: CASSFHRLAGVLGNEQFF
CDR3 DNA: TGTGCCAGCAGTTTTCACAGACTAGCGGGAGTACTGGGGAATGAGCAGTTCTTC

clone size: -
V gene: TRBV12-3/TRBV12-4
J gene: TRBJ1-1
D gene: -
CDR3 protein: CASTAGNTEAFF
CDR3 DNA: TGTGCCAGCACCGCAGGGAACACTGAAGCTTTCTTT

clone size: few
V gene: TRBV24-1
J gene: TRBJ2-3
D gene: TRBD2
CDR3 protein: CATSVGRPRLALGTDTQYF
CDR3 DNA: TGTGCCACCAGTGTCGGGAGGCCTCGGCTAGCGTTGGGCACAGATACGCAGTATTTT

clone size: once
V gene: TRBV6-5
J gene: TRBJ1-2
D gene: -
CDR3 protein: CASSYSSGGLGGYTF
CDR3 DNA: TGTGCCAGCAGTTACTCTAGTGGAGGGCTCGGTGGCTACACCTTC

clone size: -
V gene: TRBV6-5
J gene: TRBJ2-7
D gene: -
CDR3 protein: CASSYSAGSYEQYF
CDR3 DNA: TGTGCCAGCAGTTACTCGGCGGGGTCCTACGAGCAGTACTTC

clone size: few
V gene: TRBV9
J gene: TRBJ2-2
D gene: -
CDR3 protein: CASQGPSTGELFF
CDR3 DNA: TGTGCCAGCCAGGGGCCAAGCACCGGGGAGCTGTTTTTT

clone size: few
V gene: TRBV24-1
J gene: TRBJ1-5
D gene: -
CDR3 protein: CATSEGPSNQPQHF
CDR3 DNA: TGTGCCACCAGTGAGGGGCCTAGCAATCAGCCCCAGCATTTT

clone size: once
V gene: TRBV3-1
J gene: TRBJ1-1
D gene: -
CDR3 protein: CASLGRSNTEAFF
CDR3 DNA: TGTGCCAGCCTCGGACGGTCGAACACTGAAGCTTTCTTT

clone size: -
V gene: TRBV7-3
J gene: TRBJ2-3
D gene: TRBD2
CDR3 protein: CASSGTSGAPGAQYF
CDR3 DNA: TGTGCCAGCAGCGGGACTAGCGGGGCCCCGGGTGCGCAGTATTTT

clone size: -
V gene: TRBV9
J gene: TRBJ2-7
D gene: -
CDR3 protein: CASSAMPQEAGYEQYF
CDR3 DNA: TGTGCCAGCAGCGCTATGCCCCAGGAGGCCGGCTACGAGCAGTACTTC

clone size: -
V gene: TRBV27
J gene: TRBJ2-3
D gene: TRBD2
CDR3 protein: CASTGGRSDTQYF
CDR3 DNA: TGTGCCAGCACGGGGGGGCGCTCAGATACGCAGTATTTT

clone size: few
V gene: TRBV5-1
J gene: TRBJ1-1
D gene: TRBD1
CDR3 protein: CASSFGQGADTEAFF
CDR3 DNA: TGCGCCAGCAGCTTTGGACAGGGGGCGGACACTGAAGCTTTCTTT

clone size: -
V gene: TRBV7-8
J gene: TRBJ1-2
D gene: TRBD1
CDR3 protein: CASSFAGTGVLNGYTF
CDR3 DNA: TGTGCCAGCAGCTTCGCCGGGACAGGGGTTCTCAATGGCTACACCTTC

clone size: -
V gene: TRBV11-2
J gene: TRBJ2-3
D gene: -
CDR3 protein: CASSRTFTDTQYF
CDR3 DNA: TGTGCCAGCAGCCGCACATTCACAGATACGCAGTATTTT

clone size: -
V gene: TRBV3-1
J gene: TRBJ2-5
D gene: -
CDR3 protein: CASSQDIREETQYF
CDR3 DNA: TGTGCCAGCAGCCAAGATATACGGGAAGAGACCCAGTACTTC

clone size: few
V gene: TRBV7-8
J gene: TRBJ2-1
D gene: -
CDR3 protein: CASSLVGANYNEQFF
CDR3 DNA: TGTGCCAGCAGCTTAGTTGGGGCTAACTACAATGAGCAGTTCTTC

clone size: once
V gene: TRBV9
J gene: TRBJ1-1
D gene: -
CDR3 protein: CASSPHSGSTEAFF
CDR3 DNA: TGTGCCAGCAGCCCTCATTCGGGATCGACTGAAGCTTTCTTT

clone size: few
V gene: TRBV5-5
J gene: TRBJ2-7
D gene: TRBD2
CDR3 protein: CASSLELGTSGYEQYF
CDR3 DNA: TGTGCCAGCAGCTTGGAGTTAGGGACTAGCGGTTACGAGCAGTACTTC

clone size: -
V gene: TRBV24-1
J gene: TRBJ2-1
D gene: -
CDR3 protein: CATSDYTGSSSYNEQFF
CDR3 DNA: TGTGCCACCAGTGATTACACAGGGTCGAGCTCCTACAATGAGCAGTTCTTC

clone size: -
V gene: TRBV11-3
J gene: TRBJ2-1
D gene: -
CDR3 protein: CASSLNRGGLENEQFF
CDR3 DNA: TGTGCCAGCAGCTTGAACAGGGGGGGCCTTGAGAATGAGCAGTTCTTC

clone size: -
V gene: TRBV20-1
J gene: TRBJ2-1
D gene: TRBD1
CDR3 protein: CSARDRKFGQGKNEQFF
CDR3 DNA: TGCAGTGCTAGAGATCGGAAGTTCGGACAGGGGAAAAATGAGCAGTTCTTC

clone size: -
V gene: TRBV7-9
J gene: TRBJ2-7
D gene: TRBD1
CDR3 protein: CASSPRQGANYEQYF
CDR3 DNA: TGTGCCAGCAGCCCTAGACAGGGAGCGAACTACGAGCAGTACTTC

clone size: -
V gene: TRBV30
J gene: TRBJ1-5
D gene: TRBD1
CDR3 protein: CAWRGTVNQPQHF
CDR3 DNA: TGTGCCTGGAGGGGGACAGTCAATCAGCCCCAGCATTTT

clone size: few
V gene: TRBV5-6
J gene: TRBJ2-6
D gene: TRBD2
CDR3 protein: CASSGGLDISGANVLTF
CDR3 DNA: TGTGCCAGCAGCGGGGGACTAGACATCTCTGGGGCCAACGTCCTGACTTTC

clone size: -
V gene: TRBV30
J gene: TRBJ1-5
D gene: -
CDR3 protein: CAWNRALNQPQHF
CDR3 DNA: TGTGCCTGGAACCGGGCACTCAATCAGCCCCAGCATTTT

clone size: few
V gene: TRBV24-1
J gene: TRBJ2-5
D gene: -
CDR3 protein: CATSGSGTAETQYF
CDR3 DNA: TGTGCCACCAGTGGCTCCGGGACTGCGGAGACCCAGTACTTC

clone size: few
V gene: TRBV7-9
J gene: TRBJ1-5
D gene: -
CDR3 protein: CASSLVGRDYQPQHF
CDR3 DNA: TGTGCCAGCAGCTTAGTCGGCAGGGACTATCAGCCCCAGCATTTT

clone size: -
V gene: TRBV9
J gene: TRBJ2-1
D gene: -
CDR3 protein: CASSREADGSYNEQFF
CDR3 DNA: TGTGCCAGCAGCCGAGAAGCGGACGGCTCCTACAATGAGCAGTTCTTC

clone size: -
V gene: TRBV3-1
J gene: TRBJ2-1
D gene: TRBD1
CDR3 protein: CASSQGARGLGNEQFF
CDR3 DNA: TGTGCCAGCAGCCAAGGCGCCAGGGGGCTGGGCAATGAGCAGTTCTTC

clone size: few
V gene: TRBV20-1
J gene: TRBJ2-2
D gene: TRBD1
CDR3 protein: CSARKDRAGTGELFF
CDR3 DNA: TGCAGTGCTAGAAAGGACAGGGCGGGGACCGGGGAGCTGTTTTTT

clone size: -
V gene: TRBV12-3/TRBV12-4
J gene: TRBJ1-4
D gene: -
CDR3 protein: CATTLQTPSSTNEKLFF
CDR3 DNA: TGTGCCACCACGCTCCAGACACCTTCTTCTACTAATGAAAAACTGTTTTTT

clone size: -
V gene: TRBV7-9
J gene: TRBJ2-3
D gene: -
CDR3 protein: CASRHSGPFGSTDTQYF
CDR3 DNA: TGTGCCAGCAGGCATTCAGGGCCCTTCGGGAGCACAGATACGCAGTATTTT

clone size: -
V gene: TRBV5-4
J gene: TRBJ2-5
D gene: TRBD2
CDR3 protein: CASSSPGTSEETQYF
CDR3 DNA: TGTGCCAGCAGCTCCCCTGGGACTAGCGAAGAGACCCAGTACTTC

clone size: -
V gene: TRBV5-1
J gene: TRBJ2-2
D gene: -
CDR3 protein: CASRQNSANTGELFF
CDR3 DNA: TGCGCCAGCAGACAGAATAGCGCGAACACCGGGGAGCTGTTTTTT

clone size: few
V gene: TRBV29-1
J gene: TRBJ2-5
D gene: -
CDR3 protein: CSSRPAGRETQYF
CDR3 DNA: TGCAGCTCCCGTCCGGCGGGACGAGAGACCCAGTACTTC

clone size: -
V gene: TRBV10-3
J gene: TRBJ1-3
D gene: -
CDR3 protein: CATGRGTSFSGNTIYF
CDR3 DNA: TGTGCCACCGGGAGGGGGACGTCCTTCTCTGGAAACACCATATATTTT

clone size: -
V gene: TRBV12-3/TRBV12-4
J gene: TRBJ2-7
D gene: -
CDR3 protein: CASTNGISSSYEQYF
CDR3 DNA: TGTGCCAGCACCAATGGGATATCGAGCTCCTACGAGCAGTACTTC

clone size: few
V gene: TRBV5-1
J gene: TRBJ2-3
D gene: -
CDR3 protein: CASSLDGGATDTQYF
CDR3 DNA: TGCGCCAGCAGCTTGGATGGCGGAGCCACAGATACGCAGTATTTT

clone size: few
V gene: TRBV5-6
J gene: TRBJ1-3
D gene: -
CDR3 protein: CASSLSGAGNTIYF
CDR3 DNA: TGTGCCAGCAGCTTATCGGGAGCAGGAAACACCATATATTTT

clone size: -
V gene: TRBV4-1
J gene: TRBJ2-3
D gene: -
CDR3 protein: CASSVAPGDTDTQYF
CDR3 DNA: TGCGCCAGCAGTGTGGCGCCGGGGGACACAGATACGCAGTATTTT

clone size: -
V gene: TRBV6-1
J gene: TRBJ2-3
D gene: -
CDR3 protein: CASTPRAISTDTQYF
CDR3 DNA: TGTGCCAGCACCCCCAGGGCAATTAGCACAGATACGCAGTATTTT

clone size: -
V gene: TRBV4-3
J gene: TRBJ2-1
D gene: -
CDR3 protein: CASSQDPAPGATANNEQFF
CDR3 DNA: TGCGCCAGCAGCCAAGATCCCGCTCCAGGCGCGACGGCCAACAATGAGCAGTTCTTC

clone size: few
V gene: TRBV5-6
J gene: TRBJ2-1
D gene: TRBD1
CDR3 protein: CASSEPGTGVKKGSSNEQFF
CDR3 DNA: TGTGCCAGCAGCGAGCCCGGGACAGGGGTCAAGAAAGGAAGTAGCAATGAGCAGTTCTTC